Below, 27 T cell receptor beta chains from the same sample are listed, as sequenced in a study of patients and donors after allogeneic stem cell transplantation. TCRdb recomputed calls from the RT-PCR reads with MiXCR, one row per CDR3 protein. The sample carries approximately 200,000 distinct CDR3 sequences, around two fifths recorded once. Sample: blood, either unsorted or a sorted T cell fraction (not recorded which). These receptors were taken from a human donor who was either an allogeneic HSCT recipient or a stem cell or donor lymphocyte infusion donor (not recorded which). It is not recorded whose cells these are; they may come from a transplant donor.

The chain links TRBV10-3 to TRBJ1-1; TRBD1 matches at 8 bases. With 6 bases clipped from V and 4 bases from J, the junction kept 7 bases outside the gene matches. Germline V gene data show CDR1 as ENHRY and CDR2 as SYGVKD. This CDR3 is 14 amino acids long. CDR3 protein: CAISETGGSTEAFF. CDR3 DNA: TGTGCCATCAGCGAAACAGGGGGGTCCACTGAAGCTTTCTTT.

This clonotype is a singleton in its sample. This rearrangement joins TRBV3-1 to TRBJ2-7; 8 bases align to TRBD2. There are 15 residues in the CDR3. Germline CDR1 reads LGHDT; CDR2 reads YNNKEL (reference sequence). The V and J ends lost 2 bases and 2 bases, in that order; junction bases with no gene match: 5. The DNA of the CDR3 is TGTGCCAGCAGCCAACCGGGACTAGGTACCTACGAGCAGTACTTC. It yields the protein CASSQPGLGTYEQYF.

This clonotype was seen many times. The gene calls are TRBV5-1 and TRBJ2-3, with a tentative D call TRBD2 (5 bases). V was pared by 0 bases and J by 6 bases, with 14 bases between. This CDR3 region has 15 residues. Germline V gene sequence: CDR1 SGHRS, CDR2 YFSETQ. The CDR3 DNA follows: TGCGCCAGCAGCTTGGCCTTAGCAGCTAGCGATACGCAGTATTTT. Translation gives CASSLALAASDTQYF.

The J gene is TRBJ1-4, the V gene TRBV28; 12 positions agree with TRBD1. Unmatched junction bases numbered 9, after V lost 10 bases and J lost 6 bases. This CDR3 is 15 amino acids long. Germline V gene data show CDR1 as MDHEN and CDR2 as SYDVKM. CDR3 sequence: CATRDRGRPYEKLFF. CDR3 sequence (DNA): TGTGCCACCCGGGACAGGGGGCGCCCCTATGAAAAACTGTTTTTT.

This clonotype was seen just once. The J gene is TRBJ2-3, the V gene TRBV7-8; TRBD2 matches at 8 bases. This CDR3 contains 16 residues. The germline V gene has CDR1 SGHVS and CDR2 FQNEAQ. The J segment lost 0 bases and the V segment lost 7 bases, leaving 9 bases of the junction unmatched. As DNA, the CDR3 is TGTGCCAGCAAGGAGCGGCCTAGCGGGAGCACAGATACGCAGTATTTT. As protein: CASKERPSGSTDTQYF.

There are a few counts of this clonotype. This chain uses TRBV5-1 with TRBJ2-3, with 10 bases that match TRBD2. CDR3 length: 14 amino acids. V was pared by 4 bases and J by 5 bases, with 4 bases of the junction left unmatched. The germline gives CDR1 SGHRS, CDR2 YFSETQ. The CDR3 here is CASSLRTSGDTQYF. The CDR3 bases are TGCGCCAGCAGCCTTAGGACTAGCGGAGATACGCAGTATTTT.

V and J are TRBV6-5 and TRBJ1-1; D is ambiguous. Trimming pared 5 bases from V and 1 base from J, leaving 8 bases between. This CDR3 region has 13 residues. CDR1 is MNHEY, CDR2 SVGAGI, per germline. CDR3 nucleotides: TGTGCCAGCAGTCAGGCCTCGAACACTGAAGCTTTCTTT. Its protein is CASSQASNTEAFF.

V gene TRBV15 combines with J gene TRBJ1-2; D unclear. CDR1 is LNHNV, CDR2 YYDKDF, per germline (reference sequence). The CDR3 runs 15 residues. Trimming left V 5 bases short and J 4 bases short, with 17 bases between. The CDR3 protein is CATSPEGGAGYGYTF. The CDR3 nucleotides are TGTGCCACCAGCCCCGAGGGAGGCGCGGGCTATGGCTACACCTTC. The whole variable domain, remainder taken from reference TRBV15 and TRBJ1-2, is DAMVIQNPRYQVTQFGKPVTLSCSQTLNHNVMYWYQQKSSQAPKLLFHYYDKDFNNEADTPDNFQSRRPNTSFCFLDIRSPGLGDTAMYLCATSPEGGAGYGYTFGSGTRLTVV.

This clonotype was detected a few times. The chain joins TRBV20-1 to TRBJ1-3; D unresolved. V lost 3 bases and J 3 bases, leaving 12 bases between the germline ends. The CDR3 is made up of 14 amino acids. Germline loops: CDR1 DFQATT, CDR2 SNEGSKA (reference sequence). CDR3 coding DNA: TGCAGTGCTAGCGCGTCGACGCGTGGAAACACCATATATTTT. It translates to CSASASTRGNTIYF.

The chain carries TRBV5-5 and TRBJ1-1; possibly TRBD1 for D (6 bases). This CDR3 contains 14 residues. V was cut by 1 base and J by 7 bases, with 14 bases left in between. Germline V gene data show CDR1 as SGHKS and CDR2 as YYEKEE (reference sequence). CDR3 sequence: CASSLNRDLFEAFF. The CDR3 bases are TGTGCCAGCAGCTTGAACAGGGACTTATTTGAAGCTTTCTTT. Variable domain in full (rest from reference TRBV5-5 and TRBJ1-1): DAGVTQSPTHLIKTRGQQVTLRCSPISGHKSVSWYQQVLGQGPQFIFQYYEKEERGRGNFPDRFSARQFPNYSSELNVNALLLGDSALYLCASSLNRDLFEAFFGQGTRLTVV.

The J gene is TRBJ2-7, the V gene TRBV7-6, with D tentatively TRBD2 (6 bases). The CDR3 totals 15 residues. Trimming stripped 1 base from V and 3 bases from J, with 13 bases between. CDR1 SGHVS and CDR2 FNYEAQ come from the germline V gene. The CDR3 reads CASSLETPGDYEQYF. CDR3 nucleotide sequence: TGTGCCAGCAGCTTAGAGACTCCGGGGGACTACGAGCAGTACTTC.

This clonotype turned up a few times. The rearrangement joins TRBV20-1 to TRBJ1-5, with 8 bases lining up with TRBD1. Germline V gene lookup returns CDR1 DFQATT and CDR2 SNEGSKA (reference sequence). CDR3 length equals 13 residues. Unmatched junction bases numbered 5, after V lost 6 bases and J lost 4 bases. The CDR3 DNA reads as TGCAGTGCCGTTACAGGGGGGAATCAGCCCCAGCATTTT. This gives the protein CSAVTGGNQPQHF.

The genes are TRBV13 and TRBJ2-7, with 8 positions matching TRBD2. Germline CDR1 PRHDT, CDR2 FYEKMQ (reference sequence). The J segment lost 5 bases and the V segment lost 5 bases, leaving 11 bases of the junction unmatched. The CDR3 is 15 residues long. The CDR3 region has the DNA TGTGCCAGCAGCCCTTGGTCTAGCGGGCTCAACGAGCAGTACTTC. Its protein is CASSPWSSGLNEQYF. The full variable domain, completed using reference TRBV13 and TRBJ2-7, is AAGVIQSPRHLIKEKRETATLKCYPIPRHDTVYWYQQGPGQDPQFLISFYEKMQSDKGSIPDRFSAQQFSDYHSELNMSSLELGDSALYFCASSPWSSGLNEQYFGPGTRLTVT.

This chain connects TRBV6-5 to TRBJ1-2, with D possibly matching TRBD1 (6 bases). Trimming stripped 1 base from V and 8 bases from J, with 20 bases between. The CDR3 consists of 16 residues. Germline V gene data show CDR1 as MNHEY and CDR2 as SVGAGI. The CDR3 region has the DNA TGTGCCAGCAGTTACTTCGTCCGGGACACCCCTAAGGGCTACACCTTC. Protein product: CASSYFVRDTPKGYTF.

This clonotype was seen more than once but under ten times. The chain recombines TRBV6-6 with TRBJ1-5; 9 bases match TRBD1. The germline gives CDR1 MNHNY, CDR2 SVGAGI (reference sequence). V shed 6 bases and J 4 bases; nucleotides not matched to a gene: 4. The CDR3 runs to 14 residues. The CDR3 bases are TGTGCCAGCAGCCGACAGGGGGTGAATCAGCCCCAGCATTTT. Protein sequence: CASSRQGVNQPQHF.

The gene calls are TRBV6-5 and TRBJ1-1; D perhaps matches TRBD1 (5 bases). CDR1 and CDR2 from the germline V gene are MNHEY and SVGAGI. Trimming took 2 bases from V and 3 from J, leaving 19 bases between them. The CDR3 consists of 17 residues. The CDR3 reads CASSYRGLLIEDTEAFF. The CDR3 coding sequence is TGTGCCAGCAGTTACAGGGGACTCCTCATTGAAGACACTGAAGCTTTCTTT.

This sequence joins TRBV28 and TRBJ2-4; a weak D match, TRBD2 (6 bases). V was pared by 4 bases and J by 4 bases, with 11 bases between. In germline, CDR1 is MDHEN, CDR2 SYDVKM. This CDR3 region has 14 residues. The CDR3 protein is CASSSRLEKNIQYF. DNA for the CDR3: TGTGCCAGCAGTTCCCGACTAGAGAAAAACATTCAGTACTTC.

A single count supports this clonotype. V usage is TRBV12-3 or TRBV12-4 and J usage is TRBJ2-1; 7 bases align to TRBD2. This CDR3 is 15 amino acids long. Germline trimming cut 6 bases from V and 8 bases from J; bases unmatched to any gene: 13. The CDR3 loop reads CASRPAAPSGHEQFF. CDR3 bases: TGTGCCAGCAGACCAGCGGCCCCTAGCGGACATGAGCAGTTCTTC.

The chain employs TRBV4-1 and TRBJ2-7; TRBD2 matches at 7 bases. In germline, CDR1 is MGHRA, CDR2 YSYEKL. The CDR3 is 13 amino acids. Germline trimming cut 9 bases from V and 2 bases from J; bases unmatched to any gene: 7. The CDR3 DNA follows: TGCGCCAGTGGCGCGGGAGTCACCTACGAGCAGTACTTC. Its protein is CASGAGVTYEQYF.

This clonotype came up a few times. V usage is TRBV7-9 and J usage is TRBJ1-1; D unclear. Per germline, CDR1 SEHNR and CDR2 FQNEAQ (reference sequence). Trimming pared 5 bases from V and 4 bases from J, leaving 20 bases between. This CDR3 is built from 16 residues. The CDR3 DNA is TGTGCCAGCAGCCTGCCCGGTCCCTGGGTGGGCACTGAAGCTTTCTTT. Encoded protein: CASSLPGPWVGTEAFF.

J is TRBJ2-7 and V is TRBV7-2, with D perhaps matching TRBD2 (5 bases). V lost 5 bases and J 3 bases, leaving 11 bases between the germline ends. CDR1 and CDR2 from the germline V gene are SGHTA and FQGNSA. The CDR3 is 13 amino acids. DNA for the CDR3: TGTGCCAGCAGCACCCGACTACTCTACGAGCAGTACTTC. It encodes CASSTRLLYEQYF. The full variable domain, completed using reference TRBV7-2 and TRBJ2-7, is GAGVSQSPSNKVTEKGKDVELRCDPISGHTALYWYRQSLGQGLEFLIYFQGNSAPDKSGLPSDRFSAERTGGSVSTLTIQRTQQEDSAVYLCASSTRLLYEQYFGPGTRLTVT.

V gene TRBV5-1 combines with J gene TRBJ2-5; 10 nucleotides line up with TRBD1. J lost 5 bases, V lost 3 bases, and 7 bases had no gene match. Per the germline V gene, CDR1 is SGHRS and CDR2 is YFSETQ. The CDR3 is made up of 15 amino acids. This CDR3 is CASSSKTGGAETQYF. CDR3 nucleotides: TGCGCCAGCAGCTCCAAGACAGGGGGCGCGGAGACCCAGTACTTC.

CDR3 DNA: TGTGCCAGCAGTGAAAATTTTTCGTGGCAGGGGCACGCAGATACGCAGTATTTT. It specifies CASSENFSWQGHADTQYF. The chain couples TRBV6-1 to TRBJ2-3; TRBD1 might be the D (6 bases). Germline assignment: CDR1 MNHNS and CDR2 SASEGT. The CDR3 runs to 18 residues. The V end lost 2 bases, the J end lost 4 bases, and 22 bases lay between the germline ends.

This clonotype was recorded a few times. The CDR3 DNA is TGTGCCAGCATTACGACAGGGGGCAGCGGGGAGCTGTTTTTT. Translation gives CASITTGGSGELFF. This chain links TRBV6-6 with TRBJ2-2; 10 bases are shared with TRBD1. Germline CDR1 MNHNY, CDR2 SVGAGI (reference sequence). CDR3 length: 14 amino acids. Trimming took 7 bases from V and 7 from J; bases not matched to a gene: 6.

This chain joins TRBV6-5 and TRBJ2-7; D is ambiguous. Germline V gene data show CDR1 as MNHEY and CDR2 as SVGAGI. The CDR3 has 13 amino acids. Trimming took 0 bases from V and 9 from J, leaving 12 bases between them. The CDR3 protein is CASSYSTTVGQYF. DNA of the CDR3: TGTGCCAGCAGTTACTCGACGACGGTAGGGCAGTACTTC.

V usage is TRBV15 and J usage is TRBJ2-1; D is unclear. Looked up from germline, CDR1 is LNHNV and CDR2 is YYDKDF (reference sequence). Deletions cut 0 bases from V and 1 base from J, with 10 bases between. CDR3 length: 16 residues. The CDR3 region has the DNA TGTGCCACCAGCAGAGATAACCGCCTTTCCTACAATGAGCAGTTCTTC. Translated, it gives CATSRDNRLSYNEQFF.

This chain uses TRBV12-3 or TRBV12-4 with TRBJ1-2; weak D call: TRBD1 (5 bases). The V end was cut by 4 bases, the J end by 6 bases, with 15 bases between. The CDR3 sequence is 14 residues long. The CDR3, as DNA: TGTGCCAGCAGTTCTACCCGGGGAGGGGATGGCTACACCTTC. Protein: CASSSTRGGDGYTF.